The rows below give T cell receptor beta chains drawn from one sample of a study of Graves' ophthalmopathy and Graves' hyperthyroidism. Via MiXCR, TCRdb re-called the multiplex PCR reads, giving one row per CDR3 protein. Among about 500,000 distinct CDR3 sequences, around an eighth were seen once, and the ten largest hold more than 8.5%. Sequenced sample: blood. The origin of the receptors is a woman in her twenties or thirties with Graves' ophthalmopathy. Each CDR3 is given with its conserved first and last residue. A D gene is named only where the DNA matches it firmly. Expanded clones get a size class; other rows say once, few or many, or leave the size out.

size: many
D: TRBD1
J: TRBJ1-5
V: TRBV28
CDR3: CASTGTEDQPQHF
DNA: TGTGCCAGCACCGGGACAGAGGATCAGCCCCAGCATTTT

size: .
D: .
J: TRBJ1-6
V: TRBV5-1
CDR3: CASTLMTANYNSPLHF
DNA: TGCGCCAGCACCCTGATGACAGCCAACTATAATTCACCCCTCCACTTT

size: many
D: .
J: TRBJ2-7
V: TRBV2
CDR3: CASSEAGSEQYF
DNA: TGTGCCAGCAGTGAAGCTGGCAGCGAGCAGTACTTC

size: many
D: .
J: TRBJ1-5
V: TRBV7-2
CDR3: CASSLVGAVNQPQHF
DNA: TGTGCCAGCAGCTTAGTAGGGGCGGTCAATCAGCCCCAGCATTTT

size: many
D: TRBD1
J: TRBJ2-4
V: TRBV2
CDR3: CASSGTGTGGPLAKNIQYF
DNA: TGTGCCAGCAGTGGAACCGGGACAGGGGGCCCCTTAGCCAAAAACATTCAGTACTTC

size: many
D: .
J: TRBJ2-5
V: TRBV11-3
CDR3: CASSQNTETQYF
DNA: TGTGCCAGCAGCCAGAATACCGAGACCCAGTACTTC

size: many
D: .
J: TRBJ2-7
V: TRBV28
CDR3: CASSVGPHLGEQYF
DNA: TGTGCCAGCAGTGTGGGACCGCACCTCGGGGAGCAGTACTTC

size: many
D: .
J: TRBJ1-1
V: TRBV6-5
CDR3: CASSYRVLTEAFF
DNA: TGTGCCAGCAGTTATAGGGTGCTCACTGAAGCTTTCTTT

size: many
D: .
J: TRBJ2-6
V: TRBV11-1
CDR3: CASRDYFHGISGANVLTF
DNA: TGTGCCAGCAGGGACTATTTCCACGGGATCAGTGGGGCCAACGTCCTGACTTTC

size: many
D: .
J: TRBJ1-2
V: TRBV20-1
CDR3: CSARDVRGRDYGYTF
DNA: TGCAGTGCTAGAGATGTCCGGGGGCGCGACTATGGCTACACCTTC

size: many
D: .
J: TRBJ1-5
V: TRBV27
CDR3: CASSYRGSYQPQHF
DNA: TGTGCCAGCAGTTATAGGGGGTCTTATCAGCCCCAGCATTTT

size: many
D: .
J: TRBJ2-2
V: TRBV15
CDR3: CATSRDTKGAGELFF
DNA: TGTGCCACCAGCAGAGATACTAAAGGGGCCGGGGAGCTGTTTTTT

size: many
D: .
J: TRBJ1-1
V: TRBV19
CDR3: CANYPLFNTEAFF
DNA: TGTGCCAATTACCCATTATTTAACACTGAAGCTTTCTTT

size: .
D: TRBD1
J: TRBJ2-2
V: TRBV6-5
CDR3: CASSHLQGDGELFF
DNA: TGTGCCAGCAGTCACCTCCAGGGGGACGGGGAGCTGTTTTTT

size: .
D: TRBD1
J: TRBJ1-5
V: TRBV28
CDR3: CASTDRGANQPQHF
DNA: TGTGCCAGCACCGACAGGGGTGCCAATCAGCCCCAGCATTTT

size: many
D: TRBD1
J: TRBJ1-2
V: TRBV12-3/TRBV12-4
CDR3: CASSPIQGDYGYTF
DNA: TGTGCCAGCAGTCCCATACAGGGGGACTATGGCTACACCTTC

size: many
D: .
J: TRBJ2-5
V: TRBV24-1
CDR3: CATSDLNRNQYF
DNA: TGTGCCACCAGTGATTTGAACAGAAACCAGTACTTC

size: many
D: .
J: TRBJ1-1
V: TRBV19
CDR3: CASSPGHVNTEAFF
DNA: TGTGCCAGTAGTCCCGGACACGTTAACACTGAAGCTTTCTTT

size: many
D: .
J: TRBJ1-1
V: TRBV29-1
CDR3: CTDHRRGDTEAFF
DNA: TGCACCGACCACCGGAGAGGCGACACTGAAGCTTTCTTT

size: many
D: TRBD2
J: TRBJ2-2
V: TRBV7-2
CDR3: CASSPTGGVTGELFF
DNA: TGTGCCAGCAGCCCTACCGGGGGGGTCACCGGGGAGCTGTTTTTT

size: many
D: TRBD1
J: TRBJ2-7
V: TRBV6-1
CDR3: CASTGQGEYEQYF
DNA: TGTGCCAGCACCGGACAGGGAGAATACGAGCAGTACTTC

size: many
D: .
J: TRBJ2-7
V: TRBV6-1
CDR3: CASSGAQSRGYEQYF
DNA: TGTGCCAGCAGTGGAGCGCAGTCTAGGGGGTACGAGCAGTACTTC

size: few
D: .
J: TRBJ1-6
V: TRBV4-1
CDR3: CASSQTRSDRTHF
DNA: TGCGCCAGCAGCCAAACCCGGTCGGACCGCACCCACTTT

size: many
D: .
J: TRBJ1-1
V: TRBV28
CDR3: CASSPPGTNTEAFF
DNA: TGTGCCAGCAGCCCCCCAGGAACGAACACTGAAGCTTTCTTT

size: many
D: .
J: TRBJ1-5
V: TRBV6-4
CDR3: CASRGRSWEPQHF
DNA: TGTGCCAGCAGAGGACGGAGTTGGGAGCCCCAGCATTTT

size: many
D: .
J: TRBJ1-2
V: TRBV28
CDR3: CASRLDSRARGYTF
DNA: TGTGCCAGCAGGTTGGACTCACGGGCCCGCGGCTACACCTTC

size: many
D: .
J: TRBJ2-7
V: TRBV6-1
CDR3: CASSESWDYEQYF
DNA: TGTGCCAGCAGTGAATCGTGGGACTACGAGCAGTACTTC

size: .
D: TRBD1
J: TRBJ1-5
V: TRBV7-2
CDR3: CASIFRGNQPQHF
DNA: TGTGCCAGCATCTTCAGGGGGAATCAGCCCCAGCATTTT

size: few
D: .
J: TRBJ1-3
V: TRBV30
CDR3: CAWSGIRISGNTIYF
DNA: TGTGCCTGGAGTGGGATTCGGATCTCTGGAAACACCATATATTTT

size: many
D: .
J: TRBJ1-5
V: TRBV28
CDR3: CASIRGGAWGNQPQHF
DNA: TGTGCCAGCATAAGAGGGGGGGCCTGGGGCAATCAGCCCCAGCATTTT

size: many
D: .
J: TRBJ1-5
V: TRBV12-5
CDR3: CASAEMGPQHF
DNA: TGTGCTAGCGCCGAGATGGGCCCCCAGCATTTT

size: many
D: .
J: TRBJ2-3
V: TRBV12-3/TRBV12-4
CDR3: CASSTYRAGTDTQYF
DNA: TGTGCCAGCAGTACCTACAGGGCTGGCACAGATACGCAGTATTTT

size: many
D: TRBD1
J: TRBJ1-2
V: TRBV6-1
CDR3: CASRTGQLNYGYTF
DNA: TGTGCCAGCAGGACGGGACAGCTGAACTATGGCTACACCTTC

size: many
D: TRBD1
J: TRBJ2-7
V: TRBV13
CDR3: CASSAKTGGYEQYF
DNA: TGTGCCAGCAGCGCGAAGACAGGGGGCTACGAGCAGTACTTC

size: .
D: .
J: TRBJ2-5
V: TRBV6-2/TRBV6-3
CDR3: CASSYSRWRGQETQYF
DNA: TGTGCCAGCAGTTACTCGCGCTGGCGGGGACAAGAGACCCAGTACTTC

size: .
D: .
J: TRBJ1-3
V: TRBV25-1
CDR3: CASSVNTGHTGNTIYF
DNA: TGTGCCAGCAGTGTGAATACGGGCCATACTGGAAACACCATATATTTT

size: many
D: TRBD1
J: TRBJ1-2
V: TRBV4-3
CDR3: CASSQEGQGAPNYGYTF
DNA: TGCGCCAGCAGCCAAGAGGGACAGGGGGCCCCTAACTATGGCTACACCTTC

size: .
D: .
J: TRBJ1-1
V: TRBV29-1
CDR3: CSVRRNPDTEAFF
DNA: TGCAGCGTTAGGCGAAATCCCGACACTGAAGCTTTCTTT

size: many
D: .
J: TRBJ1-3
V: TRBV28
CDR3: CATGLDLSSGNTIYF
DNA: TGTGCCACCGGGCTGGACCTGAGCTCTGGAAACACCATATATTTT

size: many
D: .
J: TRBJ1-1
V: TRBV20-1
CDR3: CSARDWQTNTEAFF
DNA: TGCAGTGCTAGAGATTGGCAGACGAACACTGAAGCTTTCTTT

size: few
D: TRBD1
J: TRBJ2-5
V: TRBV5-1
CDR3: CASSLEGARETQYF
DNA: TGCGCCAGCAGCTTGGAGGGGGCGCGGGAGACCCAGTACTTC

size: many
D: .
J: TRBJ1-1
V: TRBV12-3/TRBV12-4
CDR3: CASRRRANTEAFF
DNA: TGTGCCAGCAGGAGACGGGCGAACACTGAAGCTTTCTTT

size: .
D: TRBD1
J: TRBJ1-5
V: TRBV19
CDR3: CASSIVRVGGQPQHF
DNA: TGTGCCAGTAGTATAGTACGGGTAGGGGGCCAGCCCCAGCATTTT

size: many
D: .
J: TRBJ1-5
V: TRBV19
CDR3: CASTPSGGLNQPQHF
DNA: TGTGCCAGTACCCCCTCGGGAGGATTAAATCAGCCCCAGCATTTT

size: many
D: .
J: TRBJ2-5
V: TRBV10-1
CDR3: CASSPFEGPETQYF
DNA: TGCGCCAGCAGCCCCTTTGAGGGTCCAGAGACCCAGTACTTC

size: many
D: TRBD2
J: TRBJ2-5
V: TRBV29-1
CDR3: CSVEDSREEQETQYF
DNA: TGCAGCGTTGAAGATTCGCGGGAGGAACAAGAGACCCAGTACTTC

size: .
D: .
J: TRBJ1-3
V: TRBV6-1
CDR3: CASSVDRTSGNTIYF
DNA: TGTGCCAGCAGTGTGGACCGAACCTCTGGAAACACCATATATTTT

size: many
D: .
J: TRBJ1-1
V: TRBV4-3
CDR3: CASSQERHNTEAFF
DNA: TGCGCCAGCAGCCAAGAGAGGCACAACACTGAAGCTTTCTTT

size: .
D: .
J: TRBJ1-1
V: TRBV12-3/TRBV12-4
CDR3: CASNGRRQNTEAFF
DNA: TGTGCCAGCAACGGCAGGCGGCAGAACACTGAAGCTTTCTTT

size: many
D: TRBD1
J: TRBJ1-2
V: TRBV20-1
CDR3: CSATTRTGDDGYTF
DNA: TGCAGTGCCACCACCCGTACAGGGGATGATGGCTACACCTTC

size: many
D: TRBD2
J: TRBJ2-7
V: TRBV20-1
CDR3: CSARGSRGSDEQYF
DNA: TGCAGTGCTAGAGGTTCGCGCGGGAGTGACGAGCAGTACTTC

size: many
D: .
J: TRBJ1-3
V: TRBV29-1
CDR3: CSVVTGYTGNTIYF
DNA: TGCAGCGTTGTTACAGGGTACACTGGAAACACCATATATTTT

size: few
D: .
J: TRBJ1-5
V: TRBV7-2
CDR3: CASSPYPSSNQPQHF
DNA: TGTGCCAGCAGCCCATACCCCAGTAGCAATCAGCCCCAGCATTTT

size: .
D: .
J: TRBJ2-7
V: TRBV28
CDR3: CASSRRGQRYEQYF
DNA: TGTGCCAGCAGCCGCCGCGGGCAGCGCTACGAGCAGTACTTC

size: many
D: .
J: TRBJ1-2
V: TRBV12-5
CDR3: CASGHGPGDYTF
DNA: TGTGCTAGTGGTCATGGACCGGGGGACTACACCTTC

size: many
D: .
J: TRBJ1-2
V: TRBV2
CDR3: CASSWTEANYGYTF
DNA: TGTGCCAGCAGCTGGACGGAGGCTAACTATGGCTACACCTTC

size: many
D: TRBD1
J: TRBJ1-2
V: TRBV6-4
CDR3: CASSDPGGVGYTF
DNA: TGTGCCAGCAGTGATCCAGGGGGTGTTGGCTACACCTTC

size: many
D: .
J: TRBJ2-2
V: TRBV24-1
CDR3: CATSFYVTGELFF
DNA: TGTGCCACCAGTTTTTACGTCACCGGGGAGCTGTTTTTT

size: many
D: .
J: TRBJ2-7
V: TRBV7-9
CDR3: CASSLEGGFSYEQYF
DNA: TGTGCCAGCAGCTTAGAAGGGGGTTTTTCCTACGAGCAGTACTTC

size: many
D: TRBD1
J: TRBJ2-5
V: TRBV7-8
CDR3: CASSGGPTGHPRETQYF
DNA: TGTGCCAGCAGCGGGGGACCGACAGGGCACCCCCGGGAGACCCAGTACTTC